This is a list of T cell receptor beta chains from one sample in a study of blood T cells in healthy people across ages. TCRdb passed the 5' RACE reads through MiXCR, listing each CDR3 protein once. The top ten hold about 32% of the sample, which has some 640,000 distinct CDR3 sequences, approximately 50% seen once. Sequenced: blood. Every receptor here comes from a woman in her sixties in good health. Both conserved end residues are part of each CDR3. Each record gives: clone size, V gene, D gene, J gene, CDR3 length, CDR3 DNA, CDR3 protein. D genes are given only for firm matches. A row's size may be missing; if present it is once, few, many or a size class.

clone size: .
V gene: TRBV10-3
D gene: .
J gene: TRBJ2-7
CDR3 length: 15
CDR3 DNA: TGTGCCATCAGCACCCACAGGGAAGGTGACAATGAGCAGTACTTC
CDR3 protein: CAISTHREGDNEQYF

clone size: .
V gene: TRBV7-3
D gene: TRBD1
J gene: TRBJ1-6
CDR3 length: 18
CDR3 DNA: TGTGCCAGCAGCTCGCTTTGGGACAGGGAAGTTCATAATTCACCCCTCCACTTT
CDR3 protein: CASSSLWDREVHNSPLHF

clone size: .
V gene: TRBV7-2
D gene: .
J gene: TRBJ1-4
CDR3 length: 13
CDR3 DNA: TGTGCCAGCAGCTCTCCGGGGAGTGAAAAACTGTTTTTT
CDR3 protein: CASSSPGSEKLFF

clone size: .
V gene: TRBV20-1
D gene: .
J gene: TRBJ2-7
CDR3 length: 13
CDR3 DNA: TGCAGTGCTAAGGGACCTAGCTCCTACGAGCAGTACTTC
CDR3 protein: CSAKGPSSYEQYF

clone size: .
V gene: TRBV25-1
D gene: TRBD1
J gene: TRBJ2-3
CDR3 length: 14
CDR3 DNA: TGTGCCAGCAGTGAGTCCTCAGGGGGAGATACGCAGTATTTT
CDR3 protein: CASSESSGGDTQYF

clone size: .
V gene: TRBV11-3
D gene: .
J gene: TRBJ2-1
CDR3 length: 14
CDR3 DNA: TGTGCCAGCAGCTCGCAGAGCTCCTACAATGAGCAGTTCTTC
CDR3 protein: CASSSQSSYNEQFF

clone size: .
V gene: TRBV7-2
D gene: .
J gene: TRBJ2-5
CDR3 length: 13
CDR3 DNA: TGTGCCAGCAGCTTAGGGGAGCGGGAGACCCAGTACTTC
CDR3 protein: CASSLGERETQYF

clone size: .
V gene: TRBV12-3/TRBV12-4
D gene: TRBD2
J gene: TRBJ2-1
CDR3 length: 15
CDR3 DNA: TGTGCCAGCAGCTACTGGACTAGCGGAGACAATGAGCAGTTCTTC
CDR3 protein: CASSYWTSGDNEQFF

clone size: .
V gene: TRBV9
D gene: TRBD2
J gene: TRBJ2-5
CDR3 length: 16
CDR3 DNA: TGTGCCAGCAGCTGGGCTAGCGGGAGGGCCGGAGAGACCCAGTACTTC
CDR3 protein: CASSWASGRAGETQYF

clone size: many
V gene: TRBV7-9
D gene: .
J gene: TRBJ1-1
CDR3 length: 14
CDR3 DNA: TGTGCCAGCAGCCCTAACAGGGATGGGGCTGAAGCTTTCTTT
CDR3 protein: CASSPNRDGAEAFF

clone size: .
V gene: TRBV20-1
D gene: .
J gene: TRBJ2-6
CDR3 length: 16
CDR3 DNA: TGCAGTGCAAGCCAGGGCCCCACCTCTGGGGCCAACGTCCTGACTTTC
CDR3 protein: CSASQGPTSGANVLTF

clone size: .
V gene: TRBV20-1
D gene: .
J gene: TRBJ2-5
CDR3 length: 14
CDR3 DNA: TGCAGTGCTAGAGATCAACTTTACCAAGAGACCCAGTACTTC
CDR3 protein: CSARDQLYQETQYF

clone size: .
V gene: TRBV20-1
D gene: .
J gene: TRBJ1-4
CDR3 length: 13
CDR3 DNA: TGCAGTGCTAGCGGCTTGGCTAATGAAAAACTGTTTTTT
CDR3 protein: CSASGLANEKLFF

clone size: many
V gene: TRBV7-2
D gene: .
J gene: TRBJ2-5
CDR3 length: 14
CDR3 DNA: TGTGCCAGCAGCTTATTGGGGTTGCAAGAGACCCAGTACTTC
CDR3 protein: CASSLLGLQETQYF

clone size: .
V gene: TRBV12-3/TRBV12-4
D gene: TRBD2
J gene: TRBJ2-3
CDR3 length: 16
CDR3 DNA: TGTGCCAGCAGTTTTGGGGGGAGGGGCCGGCCAGATACGCAGTATTTT
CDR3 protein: CASSFGGRGRPDTQYF

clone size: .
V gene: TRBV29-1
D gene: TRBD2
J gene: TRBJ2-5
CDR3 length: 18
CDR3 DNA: TGCAGCGTATCCGGGACTAGCGGGAGGGCCAGGGGTATAGAGACCCAGTACTTC
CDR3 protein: CSVSGTSGRARGIETQYF

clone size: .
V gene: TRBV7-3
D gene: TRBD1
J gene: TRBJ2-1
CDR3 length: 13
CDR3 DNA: TGTGCCAGCAGCGCCTCGGACTGGACAGGGCAGTTCTTC
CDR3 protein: CASSASDWTGQFF

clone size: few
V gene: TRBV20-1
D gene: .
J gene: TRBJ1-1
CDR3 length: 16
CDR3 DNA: TGCAGTGCTAGAAACCCCAGGGGCCTCCGCTACACTGAAGCTTTCTTT
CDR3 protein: CSARNPRGLRYTEAFF

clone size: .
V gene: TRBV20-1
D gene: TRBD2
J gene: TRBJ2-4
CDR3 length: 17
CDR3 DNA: TGCAGTGCTAGAGATCTGACGAGACTAGCCGCCAAAAACATTCAGTACTTC
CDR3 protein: CSARDLTRLAAKNIQYF

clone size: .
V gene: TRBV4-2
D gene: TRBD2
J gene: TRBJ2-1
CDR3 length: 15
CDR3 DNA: TGTGCCAGCAGCCAGATCCTAGCGGATTACAATGAGCAGTTCTTC
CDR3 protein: CASSQILADYNEQFF

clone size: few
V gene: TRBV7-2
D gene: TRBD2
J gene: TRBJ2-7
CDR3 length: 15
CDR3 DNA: TGTGCCAGCAGAGAAGGACTAGCGGGAGCCTACGAGCAGTACTTC
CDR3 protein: CASREGLAGAYEQYF

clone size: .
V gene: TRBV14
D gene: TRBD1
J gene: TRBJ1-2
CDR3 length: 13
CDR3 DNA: TGTGCCAGCAGCCAAGGGACAGGGCGCCGTCACACCTTC
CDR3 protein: CASSQGTGRRHTF

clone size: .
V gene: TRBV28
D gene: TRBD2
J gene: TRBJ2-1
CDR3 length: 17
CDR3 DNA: TGTGCCAGCATATCTCTAGCGGGAGGGGAATCCTACAATGAGCAGTTCTTC
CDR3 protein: CASISLAGGESYNEQFF

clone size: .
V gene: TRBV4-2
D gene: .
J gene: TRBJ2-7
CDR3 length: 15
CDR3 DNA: TGTGCCAGCAGCCAAGAAGCCACTCTCCCGTACGAGCAGTACTTC
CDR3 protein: CASSQEATLPYEQYF

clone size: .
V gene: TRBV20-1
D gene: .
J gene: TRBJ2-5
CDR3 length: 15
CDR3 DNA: TGCAGTGCTAAAGATGGGAGAGACGACCAAGAGACCCAGTACTTC
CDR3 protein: CSAKDGRDDQETQYF

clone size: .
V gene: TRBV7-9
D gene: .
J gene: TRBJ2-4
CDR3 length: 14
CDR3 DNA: TGTGCCAGCAGCCGGCCGCAGGGGTCAAACATTCAGTACTTC
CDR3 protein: CASSRPQGSNIQYF

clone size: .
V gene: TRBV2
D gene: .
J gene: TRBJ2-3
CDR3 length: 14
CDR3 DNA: TGTGCCAGCAGTGAAGATCTCACCTCAGATACGCAGTATTTT
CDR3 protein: CASSEDLTSDTQYF